This TCR beta chain derives from a study of CD8 T cells in Susac syndrome. Reverse transcription of roughly 0.45 to 1 ug RNA used random hexamers. With immunoSEQ multiplex PCR, TCR beta CDR3 was amplified across 54 Vbeta and 13 Jbeta. TCRdb called the immunoSEQ multiplex PCR reads again in MiXCR, with one record for every CDR3 protein. The sample shows roughly 180,000 distinct CDR3 sequences, less than 95% of them seen only once. Healthy donors, matched for age and sex, constituted the control group. Negative isolation yielded CD8+ and CD4+ T cells; FACS enriched TEMRA cells. The germline CDR1 and CDR2 sequences are GTSNPN and SVGIG (reference sequence). The ends were cut back, 5 bases at V and 4 bases at J, with 14 bases in the middle. CDR3 length: 14 amino acids.

The chain combines TRBV30 with TRBJ2-2, with a tentative D call TRBD2 (5 bases). The source material was CD4+ T cells from PBMCs. This receptor was identified in a human donor in good health. The CDR3 is CAWGPGVGTGELFF. CDR3 DNA sequence: TGTGCCTGGGGACCCGGGGTTGGCACCGGGGAGCTGTTTTTT.